This TCR beta chain is drawn from a study of T cells expressing NK-cell markers. Researchers built TCR beta cDNA using 5'RACE template switching with UMIs. Each CDR3 protein gets one entry in TCRdb, which reprocessed the 5' RACE reads and gives no DNA. The ten top clones account for about 12%, within a sample of just under 150,000 distinct CDR3 sequences. The CDR3 consists of 14 residues. Germline V gene sequence: CDR1 LNHDA, CDR2 SQIVND (reference sequence). Sequences were obtained from blood T cells: a sorted CD56 or NKG2C T cell subset, CD4+ or CD8+ T cells, or bulk PBMC T cells (not recorded which). The receptor was derived from a young man in good health. V is TRBV19 and J is TRBJ2-5; TCRdb's D gene call, TRBD1, goes unchecked for lack of DNA. The CDR3: CASSSLDRQETQYF.